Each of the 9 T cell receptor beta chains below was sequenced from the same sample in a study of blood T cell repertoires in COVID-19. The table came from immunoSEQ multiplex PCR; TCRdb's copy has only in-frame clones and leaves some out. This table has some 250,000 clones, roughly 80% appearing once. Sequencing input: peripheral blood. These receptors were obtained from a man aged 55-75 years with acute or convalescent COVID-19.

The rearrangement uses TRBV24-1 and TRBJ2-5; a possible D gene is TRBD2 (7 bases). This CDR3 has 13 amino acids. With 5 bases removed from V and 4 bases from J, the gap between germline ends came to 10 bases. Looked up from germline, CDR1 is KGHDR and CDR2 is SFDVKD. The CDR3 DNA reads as TGTGCCACCAGTGGGGGGGGCCGAGAGACCCAGTACTTC. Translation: CATSGGGRETQYF.

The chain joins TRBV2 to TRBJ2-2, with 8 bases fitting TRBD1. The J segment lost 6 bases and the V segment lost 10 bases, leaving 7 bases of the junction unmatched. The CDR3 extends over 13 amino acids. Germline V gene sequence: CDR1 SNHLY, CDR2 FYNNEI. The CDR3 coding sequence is TGTGCCACCAGGGGGCTATACGCCGGGGAGCTGTTTTTT. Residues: CATRGLYAGELFF.

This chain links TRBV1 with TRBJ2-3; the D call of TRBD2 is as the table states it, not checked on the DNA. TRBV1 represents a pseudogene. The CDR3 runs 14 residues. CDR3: CTSSLQLHTDTQYF. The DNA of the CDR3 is TGCACCAGCAGCCTGCAACTCCATACAGATACGCAGTATTTT.

The DNA of the CDR3 is TGTGCCAGCAGTGAATTCTTGGGGAGCAATGAGCAGTTCTTC. Translated, it gives CASSEFLGSNEQFF. The chain couples TRBV25-1 to TRBJ2-1, with D possibly being TRBD2 (5 bases). The V gene's germline CDR1 is MGHDK and CDR2 SYGVNS. The CDR3 spans 14 residues. Trimming shortened V by 1 base and J by 6 bases, and 10 bases separated the two germline ends.

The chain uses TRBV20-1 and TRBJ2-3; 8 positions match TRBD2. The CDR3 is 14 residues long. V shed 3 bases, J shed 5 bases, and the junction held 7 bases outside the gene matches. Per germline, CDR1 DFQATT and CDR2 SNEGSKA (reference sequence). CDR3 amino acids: CSASDRGGIDTQYF. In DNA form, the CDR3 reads TGCAGTGCTAGTGACCGGGGGGGCATAGATACGCAGTATTTT.

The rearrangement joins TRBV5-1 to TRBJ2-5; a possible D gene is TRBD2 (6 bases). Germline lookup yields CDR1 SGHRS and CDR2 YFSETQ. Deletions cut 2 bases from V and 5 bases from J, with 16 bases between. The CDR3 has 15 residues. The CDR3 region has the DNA TGCGCCAGCAGCTTTGAACGTCTCAGCGGGGAGACCCAGTACTTC. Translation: CASSFERLSGETQYF.

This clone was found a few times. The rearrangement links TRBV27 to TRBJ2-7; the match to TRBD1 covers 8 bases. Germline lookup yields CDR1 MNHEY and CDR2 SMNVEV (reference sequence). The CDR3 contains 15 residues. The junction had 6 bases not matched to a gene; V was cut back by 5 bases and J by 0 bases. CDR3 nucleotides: TGTGCCAGCAGTAGCCAGGGGGCGGACTCCTACGAGCAGTACTTC. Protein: CASSSQGADSYEQYF.

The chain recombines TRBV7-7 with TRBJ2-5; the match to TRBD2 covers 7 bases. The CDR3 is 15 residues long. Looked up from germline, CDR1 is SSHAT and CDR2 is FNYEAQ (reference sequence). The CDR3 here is CASGLDGAGGETQYF. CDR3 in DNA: TGTGCTAGCGGGTTAGACGGTGCCGGCGGGGAGACCCAGTACTTC.

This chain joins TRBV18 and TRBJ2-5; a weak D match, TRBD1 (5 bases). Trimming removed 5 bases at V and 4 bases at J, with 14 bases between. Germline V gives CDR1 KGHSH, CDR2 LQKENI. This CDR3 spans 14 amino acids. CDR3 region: CASSTTGDRETQYF. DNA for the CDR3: TGTGCCAGCTCAACTACTGGCGACAGAGAGACCCAGTACTTC.